This paragraph reports one T cell receptor (beta chain). Its antigen target is currently unknown. Per-base qualities were not stored, and no clone one base away is much larger. Collaborating institutions collected whole blood in K2EDTA tubes following their own protocols. Collaborator samples were shipped for TCRbeta analysis as frozen whole blood, isolated PBMCs, or DNA extracted from either sample type. TCRbeta CDR3 regions were amplified from genomic DNA using the immunoSEQ Assay, a bias-controlled multiplex PCR. Per the authors' processing: Within the assay, amplification of reference gene primers was used to estimate how many nucleated cells each sample contained. To quantify the absolute abundance of each unique TCRbeta CDR3 rearrangement, sequence reads were collapsed and filtered. For each sample, productive Simpson clonality was calculated as the square root of Simpson's diversity index across productive rearrangements. Not all clones reach the TCRdb copy of this immuneACCESS table, which keeps in-frame sequences only. Checked studies attribute under half of the gap to unresolved V genes and leave the rest unexplained. The D gene and trimming were derived from the DNA, and the V and J assignments and clone size from that table. For this sample there are just over 200,000 clones; 80% to 90% appear just once. The ten largest account for about 6% of the sample.

The CDR3, cysteine through phenylalanine, is 14 amino acids long. CDR3 DNA is the only sequence kept; it has 42 bases, read in frame from the first base. The germline V gene sets CDR1 to SGHNT and CDR2 to YENEEA. Relative to germline, V is missing 5 bases and J is missing 5 bases, with 8 bases of the junction outside any gene match. The source of the sample is a study of blood T cell repertoires in COVID-19 (TCRdb year 2020). About the full investigation: The collaborator samples originated in the United States, Italy and Spain and spanned the acute and convalescent phases of COVID-19. The prospective study material was composed of cDNA or gDNA derived from T cells, B-cell-depleted T cells, or PBMCs. The dataset comprised deeply sampled blood TCRbeta repertoires from subjects exposed to, actively infected with, or recovered from COVID-19. The repertoires were released in a freely available public database meant as a resource for research on the immune response to SARS-CoV-2. Samples came from the ongoing ImmuneRACE study (first 160 participants) plus 1,254 subjects from 6 global collaborators. The sample metadata nearly always contained a de-identified subject ID, COVID-19 status, age in years and sex. Where available, HLA class I and class II types were obtained from metadata supplied by the sample provider rather than from assay-based typing. Overall study outcomes, separate from this receptor: How much clinical and demographic metadata was included differed by source and by participant, and the metadata was provided uncurated.

This TCR derives from a man aged 80 or over with acute or convalescent COVID-19. The chain employs TRBV11-3 and TRBJ1-1, and 7 junction bases match TRBD1. Sequenced: peripheral blood. The DNA is TGTGCCAGCAGCCCGACGACAGGGTTAACTGAAGCTTTCTTT. It specifies CASSPTTGLTEAFF.